These 15 T cell receptor beta chains originate from one sample sequenced in a study of OX40 agonist ivuxolimab in advanced cancers. The library relied on the immunoSEQ multiplex PCR assay. TCRdb obtained this table from immuneACCESS and retained in-frame rearrangements with V and J assigned. These tables miss some clones; where compared with another copy, unresolved V genes account for less than half of the shortfall, and the remainder is unexplained. The sample profile shows about 64,000 clones; roughly four fifths of them were found once. Over 2% of the sample lies in the top ten. The input for sequencing was CD4+ or CD8+ T cells sorted from blood, taken in a trial of the OX40 agonist ivuxolimab. Receptor source: an adult with an advanced solid tumor such as melanoma, head and neck, liver or kidney cancer.

This clone was picked up one time. The genes are TRBV5-1 and TRBJ1-2; no clear D gene. Per germline, CDR1 SGHRS and CDR2 YFSETQ. This CDR3 comprises 13 residues. Trimming left V 0 bases short and J 3 bases short, with 6 bases between. CDR3 in DNA: TGCGCCAGCAGCTTGGGCGGGGACTATGGCTACACCTTC. Protein: CASSLGGDYGYTF.

The rearrangement uses TRBV19 and TRBJ2-7, with 7 nucleotides matching TRBD1. V trimming: 5 bases; J trimming: 7 bases; junction bases outside the gene matches: 5. The CDR3 spans 12 residues. Germline values: CDR1 LNHDA, CDR2 SQIVND (reference sequence). CDR3 in DNA: TGTGCCAGTAGTGACAGGGAGAGAGAGCAGTACTTC. Amino acid sequence: CASSDREREQYF.

The V call is TRBV27, the J call TRBJ2-1; possible D gene TRBD1, 6 bases. CDR3 length equals 15 residues. From germline, CDR1 is MNHEY and CDR2 SMNVEV (reference sequence). The V end lost 5 bases, the J end lost 10 bases, and 21 bases lay between the germline ends. CDR3 amino acids: CASSGRDTQGKEQFF. As DNA, the CDR3 is TGTGCCAGCAGTGGCCGGGACACCCAGGGTAAGGAGCAGTTCTTC.

This clone occurred once. V is TRBV6-5 and J is TRBJ1-4, with TRBD1 matching 11 bases. The germline CDR1 and CDR2 sequences are MNHEY and SVGAGI. The CDR3 totals 14 residues. Trimming at V came to 6 bases and at J to 8 bases, leaving 5 bases not matched to a gene. CDR3 residues: CASRSRDRGEKLFF. In nucleotides, the CDR3 is TGTGCCAGCAGAAGTAGGGACAGGGGGGAAAAACTGTTTTTT.

The V gene is TRBV11-3, the J gene TRBJ2-7; D possibly corresponds to TRBD2 (5 bases). Germline V CDR1 and CDR2: SGHNT, YENEEA. V lost 4 bases and J lost 7, with 17 bases in between. CDR3 length: 14 amino acids. CDR3 in DNA: TGTGCCAGCAGCTCTTACATGGGAGAGGAAGAGCAGTACTTC. Translation gives CASSSYMGEEEQYF.

J is TRBJ1-4 and V is TRBV6-5; D may be TRBD1 (6 bases). Germline CDR1 reads MNHEY; CDR2 reads SVGAGI. V was shortened by 5 bases and J by 7 bases, with 14 bases between the two germline ends. The CDR3 is 14 residues long. Here the CDR3 reads CASSGTTMGEKLFF. The CDR3, as DNA: TGTGCCAGCAGTGGGACAACGATGGGTGAAAAACTGTTTTTT.

V usage is TRBV5-8 and J usage is TRBJ1-3; D gene unclear. The CDR3 spans 14 residues. Germline V gene sequence: CDR1 SGHTS, CDR2 YDEGEE. Trimming removed 7 bases at V and 4 bases at J, with 15 bases between. This CDR3 reads CASGPRAPGNTIYF. Here the CDR3 DNA reads TGTGCCAGCGGACCCCGGGCGCCCGGAAACACCATATATTTT. The full variable domain, in which reference TRBV5-8 and TRBJ1-3 provide the parts outside the CDR3, is EAGVTQSPTHLIKTRGQQATLRCSPISGHTSVYWYQQALGLGLQFLLWYDEGEERNRGNFPPRFSGRQFPNYSSELNVNALELEDSALYLCASGPRAPGNTIYFGEGSWLTVV.

This clone was detected only a few times. J is TRBJ1-2 and V is TRBV7-9; no reliable D call. This CDR3 is 13 amino acids long. Germline values: CDR1 SEHNR, CDR2 FQNEAQ (reference sequence). Trimming left V 8 bases short and J 8 bases short, with 18 bases between. The CDR3 sequence: CASEANEYGGYTF. CDR3 sequence (DNA): TGTGCCAGCGAGGCCAACGAATACGGGGGCTACACCTTC.

The rearrangement uses TRBV7-3 and TRBJ2-5; tentative D call: TRBD2 (6 bases). CDR1 and CDR2 from the germline V gene are SGHTA and FQGTGA. Trimming removed 2 bases from V and 5 bases from J, with 9 bases in between. This CDR3 has 13 residues. CDR3 sequence (DNA): TGTGCCAGCAGCTTAGGAGGGACTGAGACCCAGTACTTC. Translated, it gives CASSLGGTETQYF.

The chain carries TRBV7-3 and TRBJ1-5; no clear D. This CDR3 is 14 amino acids long. With 2 bases removed from V and 4 bases from J, the gap between germline ends came to 9 bases. The germline gives CDR1 SGHTA, CDR2 FQGTGA. The CDR3 nucleotides are TGTGCCAGCAGCTTAGCATTGTCAAATCAGCCCCAGCATTTT. It yields the protein CASSLALSNQPQHF. Complete variable domain (other parts from reference TRBV7-3 and TRBJ1-5): GAGVSQTPSNKVTEKGKYVELRCDPISGHTALYWYRQSLGQGPEFLIYFQGTGAADDSGLPNDRFFAVRPEGSVSTLKIQRTERGDSAVYLCASSLALSNQPQHFGDGTRLSIL.

This chain uses TRBV10-3 with TRBJ2-7, with 10 bases identical to TRBD2. Germline values: CDR1 ENHRY, CDR2 SYGVKD. The CDR3 covers 14 residues. V shed 4 bases and J 2 bases; nucleotides not matched to a gene: 2. The CDR3 sequence is CAISGTSGTYEQYF. The CDR3 DNA reads TGTGCCATCAGTGGGACTAGCGGTACCTACGAGCAGTACTTC.

The J gene is TRBJ2-5, the V gene TRBV11-2, with D maybe TRBD2 (5 bases). Trimming shortened V by 0 bases and J by 4 bases, and 12 bases separated the two germline ends. This CDR3 comprises 15 residues. CDR1 is SGHAT, CDR2 FQNNGV, per germline. The CDR3 DNA follows: TGTGCCAGCAGCTTAGATCGCGGACTTTCAGAGACCCAGTACTTC. This translates into CASSLDRGLSETQYF.

This sequence joins TRBV5-1 and TRBJ2-7; perhaps TRBD1 as D (5 bases). V was pared by 0 bases and J by 4 bases, with 8 bases between. CDR3 length equals 13 residues. CDR1 and CDR2 (germline): SGHRS, YFSETQ. The CDR3 DNA reads as TGCGCCAGCAGCTTGGGCAGGGATTACGAGCAGTACTTC. Residues: CASSLGRDYEQYF.

This clone was detected a few times. The chain links TRBV7-9 to TRBJ1-2; D is undetermined. Trimming cost V 1 base and J 4 bases, with 10 bases left between them. Germline CDR1 SEHNR, CDR2 FQNEAQ (reference sequence). CDR3 length: 14 residues. CDR3 nucleotide sequence: TGTGCCAGCAGCTTAGATCAGAATAGCTATGGCTACACCTTC. This translates into CASSLDQNSYGYTF.

The rearrangement joins TRBV7-6 to TRBJ2-5; perhaps TRBD1 as D (6 bases). CDR1 and CDR2 from the germline V gene are SGHVS and FNYEAQ. V was shortened by 6 bases and J by 5 bases, with 13 bases between the two germline ends. CDR3 size: 13 residues. The CDR3 nucleotides are TGTGCCAGCAGAAAGGGGGTAGGCGAGACCCAGTACTTC. It codes for CASRKGVGETQYF.